The T cell receptor beta chain described here comes from a study of T cell changes during pregnancy in multiple sclerosis. The protocol was immunoSEQ multiplex PCR, while the TCRdb copy is restricted to in-frame clones and leaves out a portion. The repertoire holds approximately 46,000 clones, with around 87% as singletons. The count of this clone is one. The material sequenced was CD8+ T cells from peripheral blood mononuclear cells, taken in the second trimester of pregnancy. The sequence came from a female donor with multiple sclerosis, enrolled in a pregnancy study.

In nucleotides, the CDR3 is TGTGCCAGCAGTTATCGACAGGGGGTTCGGGACGAGCAGTACTTC. It translates to CASSYRQGVRDEQYF. The rearrangement joins TRBV6-6 to TRBJ2-7, with 9 bases identical to TRBD1. The CDR3 is 15 amino acids. Germline V gene sequence: CDR1 MNHNY, CDR2 SVGAGI (reference sequence). Trimming at V came to 3 bases and at J to 5 bases, leaving 8 bases not matched to a gene.